Presented here are 14 T cell receptor beta chains from one specimen sequenced in a study of cytomegalovirus exposure and HLA in healthy donors. Primers: 60 Vbeta forward and 13 Jbeta reverse. Clones were read by immunoSEQ multiplex PCR, and TCRdb kept only the in-frame ones, dropping some. The profile shows approximately 130,000 clones, 75% to 90% of them singletons. Sequencing used PBMCs. Receptors were obtained from a man aged 35-49 years in good health and CMV-seronegative.

The J gene is TRBJ2-7, the V gene TRBV27; D possibly corresponds to TRBD2 (5 bases). CDR3 size: 14 residues. Germline V CDR1 and CDR2: MNHEY, SMNVEV (reference sequence). V shed 4 bases and J shed 1 base, with 11 bases lying between them. CDR3 loop: CASSSRTGSYEQYF. The CDR3 DNA reads TGTGCCAGCAGTTCGAGGACGGGGTCCTACGAGCAGTACTTC.

The V and J genes are TRBV5-8 and TRBJ2-3; TRBD2 matches at 9 bases. The CDR3 spans 15 residues. CDR1 is SGHTS and CDR2 is YDEGEE in the germline V gene. V shed 4 bases and J 2 bases; nucleotides not matched to a gene: 5. DNA of the CDR3: TGTGCCAGCAGCACCGGGACTAGCCCCACAGATACGCAGTATTTT. Its translation: CASSTGTSPTDTQYF. The full variable domain, completed using reference TRBV5-8 and TRBJ2-3, is EAGVTQSPTHLIKTRGQQATLRCSPISGHTSVYWYQQALGLGLQFLLWYDEGEERNRGNFPPRFSGRQFPNYSSELNVNALELEDSALYLCASSTGTSPTDTQYFGPGTRLTVL.

The chain employs TRBV19 and TRBJ2-1, with 11 bases identical to TRBD2. The CDR3 extends over 14 amino acids. J lost 8 bases, V lost 6 bases, and 6 bases had no gene match. CDR1 is LNHDA and CDR2 is SQIVND in the germline V gene (reference sequence). CDR3 in DNA: TGTGCCAGTAGCACTGGTAGCGGGAGGGATGAGCAGTTCTTC. Translating it yields CASSTGSGRDEQFF.

The chain is built from TRBV10-1 and TRBJ2-4; maybe TRBD1 (6 bases). Trimming removed 5 bases at V and 7 bases at J, with 18 bases between. This CDR3 contains 15 residues. In germline, CDR1 is WNHNN, CDR2 SYGVQD (reference sequence). CDR3 sequence: CASSQGHSRGNIQYF. The CDR3 bases are TGCGCCAGCAGTCAGGGACATTCCCGAGGGAACATTCAGTACTTC.

This chain links TRBV5-6 with TRBJ2-1, with D possibly being TRBD2 (5 bases). V was clipped by 0 bases and J by 4 bases, with 14 bases between them. Germline loops: CDR1 SGHDT, CDR2 YYEEEE. The CDR3 is 16 amino acids. The CDR3 spells CASSLGAGALYNEQFF. The CDR3 nucleotides are TGTGCCAGCAGCTTGGGGGCGGGTGCCCTGTACAATGAGCAGTTCTTC.

The J gene is TRBJ1-2, the V gene TRBV4-3; 8 bases line up with TRBD1. The CDR3 is 16 residues long. V dropped 0 bases and J dropped 8; count of bases not matched to a gene: 11. The germline gives CDR1 LGHNA, CDR2 YSLEER. The CDR3 loop is CASSQDLQGGPRGYTF. The CDR3 DNA is TGCGCCAGCAGCCAAGATCTACAGGGGGGTCCTCGGGGCTACACCTTC.

This rearrangement joins TRBV27 to TRBJ1-2; TRBD1 might be the D (6 bases). Between the trimmed V and J ends, which lost 6 bases and 4 bases, there was a span of 15 bases. The CDR3 runs to 14 residues. Germline V gene lookup returns CDR1 MNHEY and CDR2 SMNVEV (reference sequence). CDR3 in amino acids: CASRQRQELYGYTF. As DNA, the CDR3 is TGTGCCAGCAGACAAAGACAGGAACTCTATGGCTACACCTTC.

The J gene is TRBJ2-1, the V gene TRBV2; possibly TRBD2 for D (6 bases). The germline gives CDR1 SNHLY, CDR2 FYNNEI. The CDR3 totals 14 residues. V was shortened by 6 bases and J by 8 bases, with 17 bases between the two germline ends. The CDR3 DNA is TGTGCCAGCAGGACAACTAGCTTGGACGATGAGCAGTTCTTC. Protein: CASRTTSLDDEQFF.

This rearrangement joins TRBV10-3 to TRBJ2-7; TRBD1 matches 8 bases. Germline V gene data show CDR1 as ENHRY and CDR2 as SYGVKD. V was clipped by 4 bases and J by 1 base; unmatched bases: 6. This CDR3 has 15 amino acids. The CDR3, as DNA: TGTGCCATCAGTGGGGGGGACAGGTTTTCCTACGAGCAGTACTTC. Translated, it gives CAISGGDRFSYEQYF.

The chain uses TRBV7-3 and TRBJ2-1; 8 bases align to TRBD2. V lost 3 bases and J lost 3; bases outside the gene matches: 4. Germline CDR1 is SGHTA and CDR2 is FQGTGA. CDR3 size: 15 residues. DNA of the CDR3: TGTGCCAGCAGCTTTTCTAGCGGGCTCTACAATGAGCAGTTCTTC. It is translated as CASSFSSGLYNEQFF.

This clone was seen just once. The chain is built from TRBV27 and TRBJ2-7, with 8 bases matching TRBD1. The V gene end was trimmed by 4 bases and the J gene end by 0 bases; junction bases not matched to a gene: 2. This CDR3 is 14 amino acids long. Germline loops: CDR1 MNHEY, CDR2 SMNVEV (reference sequence). The CDR3 protein is CASSWTGTSYEQYF. The CDR3 DNA reads as TGTGCCAGCAGTTGGACAGGGACCTCCTACGAGCAGTACTTC.

V usage is TRBV7-2 and J usage is TRBJ2-7; 8 nucleotides line up with TRBD1. The CDR3 sequence is 14 residues long. J lost 2 bases, V lost 3 bases, and 3 bases had no gene match. Per germline, CDR1 SGHTA and CDR2 FQGNSA. Here the CDR3 DNA reads TGTGCCAGCAGCTTTGCGACAGGGGCCTACGAGCAGTACTTC. It is translated as CASSFATGAYEQYF.

This chain links TRBV19 with TRBJ2-7, with D maybe TRBD2 (6 bases). Germline-derived CDR1 and CDR2 are LNHDA and SQIVND (reference sequence). V shed 5 bases and J shed 4 bases, with 12 bases lying between them. This CDR3 spans 13 amino acids. The CDR3 protein is CASSVGAGYEQYF. DNA of the CDR3: TGTGCCAGTAGTGTTGGGGCGGGGTACGAGCAGTACTTC.

This clone showed up just a few times. This sequence joins TRBV5-1 and TRBJ1-1; 7 bases align to TRBD1. The junction had 2 bases not matched to a gene; V was cut back by 3 bases and J by 0 bases. Per germline, CDR1 SGHRS and CDR2 YFSETQ. The CDR3 is 14 amino acids. In DNA, the CDR3 is TGCGCCAGCAGCTCAGGGGGGATGAACACTGAAGCTTTCTTT. Its translation is CASSSGGMNTEAFF.